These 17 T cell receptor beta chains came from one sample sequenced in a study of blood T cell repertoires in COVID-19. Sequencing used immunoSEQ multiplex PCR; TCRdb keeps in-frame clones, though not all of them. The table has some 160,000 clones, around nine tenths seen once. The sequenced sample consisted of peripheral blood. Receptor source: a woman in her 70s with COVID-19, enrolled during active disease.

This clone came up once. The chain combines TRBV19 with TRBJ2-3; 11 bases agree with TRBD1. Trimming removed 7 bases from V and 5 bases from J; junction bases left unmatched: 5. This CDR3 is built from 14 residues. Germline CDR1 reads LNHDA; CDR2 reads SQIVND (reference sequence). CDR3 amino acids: CASNPDRGRDTQYF. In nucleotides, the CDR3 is TGTGCCAGTAACCCGGACAGGGGGCGAGATACGCAGTATTTT.

The DNA of the CDR3 is TGTGCCAGCTTCCCAGGGGAAGGGGCGATCACCGGGGAGCTGTTTTTT. Its protein is CASFPGEGAITGELFF. The chain couples TRBV18 to TRBJ2-2; D might be TRBD1 (6 bases). This CDR3 has 16 residues. Trimming took off 7 bases at V and 4 bases at J, with 19 bases between the two ends. Germline loops: CDR1 KGHSH, CDR2 LQKENI.

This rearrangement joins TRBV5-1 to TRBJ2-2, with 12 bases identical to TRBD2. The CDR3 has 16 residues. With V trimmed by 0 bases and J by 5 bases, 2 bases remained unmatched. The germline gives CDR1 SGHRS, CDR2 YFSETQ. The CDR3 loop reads CASSLGGLAGTGELFF. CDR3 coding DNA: TGCGCCAGCAGCTTGGGTGGACTAGCGGGGACCGGGGAGCTGTTTTTT.

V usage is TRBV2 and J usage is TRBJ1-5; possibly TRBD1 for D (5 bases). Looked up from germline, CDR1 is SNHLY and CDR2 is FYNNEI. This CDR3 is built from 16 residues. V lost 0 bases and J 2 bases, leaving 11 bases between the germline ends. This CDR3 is CASSEALGGGNQPQHF. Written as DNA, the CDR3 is TGTGCCAGCAGTGAAGCGCTCGGGGGGGGCAATCAGCCCCAGCATTTT.

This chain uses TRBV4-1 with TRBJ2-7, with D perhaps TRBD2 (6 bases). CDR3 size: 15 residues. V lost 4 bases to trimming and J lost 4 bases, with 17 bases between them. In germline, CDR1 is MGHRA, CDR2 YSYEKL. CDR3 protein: CASSREGTGGYEQYF. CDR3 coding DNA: TGCGCCAGCAGCCGAGAGGGGACTGGGGGATACGAGCAGTACTTC.

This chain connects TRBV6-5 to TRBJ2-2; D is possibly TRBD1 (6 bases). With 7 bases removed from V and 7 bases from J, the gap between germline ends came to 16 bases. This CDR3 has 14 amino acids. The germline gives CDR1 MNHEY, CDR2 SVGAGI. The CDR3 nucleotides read TGTGCCAGCATCCGATTGGGGGCAGGCGGGGAGCTGTTTTTT. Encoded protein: CASIRLGAGGELFF.

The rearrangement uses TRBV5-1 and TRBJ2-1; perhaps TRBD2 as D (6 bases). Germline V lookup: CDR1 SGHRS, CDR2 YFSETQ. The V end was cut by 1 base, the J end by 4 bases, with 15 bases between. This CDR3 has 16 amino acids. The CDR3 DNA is TGCGCCAGCAGCTTGTCTTGGGGCAGCGGGTACAATGAGCAGTTCTTC. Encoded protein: CASSLSWGSGYNEQFF.

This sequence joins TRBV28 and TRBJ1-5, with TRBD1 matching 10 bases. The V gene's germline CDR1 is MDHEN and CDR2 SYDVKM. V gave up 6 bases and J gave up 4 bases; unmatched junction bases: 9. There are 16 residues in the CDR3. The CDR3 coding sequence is TGTGCCAGCAGCCGCTCCGGGACAGGGGATAATCAGCCCCAGCATTTT. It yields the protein CASSRSGTGDNQPQHF. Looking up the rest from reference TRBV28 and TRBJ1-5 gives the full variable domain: DVKVTQSSRYLVKRTGEKVFLECVQDMDHENMFWYRQDPGLGLRLIYFSYDVKMKEKGDIPEGYSVSREKKERFSLILESASTNQTSMYLCASSRSGTGDNQPQHFGDGTRLSIL.

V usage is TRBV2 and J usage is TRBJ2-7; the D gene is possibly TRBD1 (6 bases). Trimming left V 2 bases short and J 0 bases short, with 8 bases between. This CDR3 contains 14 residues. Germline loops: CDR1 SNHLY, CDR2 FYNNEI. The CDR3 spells CASSENRDSYEQYF. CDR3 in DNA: TGTGCCAGCAGTGAAAACAGGGACTCCTACGAGCAGTACTTC.

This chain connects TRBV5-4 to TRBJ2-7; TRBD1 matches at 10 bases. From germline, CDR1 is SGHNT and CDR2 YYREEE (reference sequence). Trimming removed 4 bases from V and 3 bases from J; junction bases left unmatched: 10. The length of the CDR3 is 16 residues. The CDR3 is CASSKQTGGGVYEQYF. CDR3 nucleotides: TGTGCCAGCAGCAAACAGACAGGGGGCGGCGTCTACGAGCAGTACTTC.

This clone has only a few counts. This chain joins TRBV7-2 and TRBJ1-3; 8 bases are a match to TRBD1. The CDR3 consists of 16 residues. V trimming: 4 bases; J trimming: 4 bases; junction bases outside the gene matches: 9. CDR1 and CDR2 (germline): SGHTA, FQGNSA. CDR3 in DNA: TGTGCCAGCAGCTCACCTAGGACAGGGATCGGAAACACCATATATTTT. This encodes CASSSPRTGIGNTIYF. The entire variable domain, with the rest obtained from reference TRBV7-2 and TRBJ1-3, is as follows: GAGVSQSPSNKVTEKGKDVELRCDPISGHTALYWYRQSLGQGLEFLIYFQGNSAPDKSGLPSDRFSAERTGGSVSTLTIQRTQQEDSAVYLCASSSPRTGIGNTIYFGEGSWLTVV.

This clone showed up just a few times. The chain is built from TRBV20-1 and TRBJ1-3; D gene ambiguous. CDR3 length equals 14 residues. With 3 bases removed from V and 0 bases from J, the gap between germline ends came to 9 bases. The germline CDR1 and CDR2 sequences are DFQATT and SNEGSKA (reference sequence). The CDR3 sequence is CSASVGNSGNTIYF. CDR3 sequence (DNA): TGCAGTGCTAGTGTGGGCAACTCTGGAAACACCATATATTTT.

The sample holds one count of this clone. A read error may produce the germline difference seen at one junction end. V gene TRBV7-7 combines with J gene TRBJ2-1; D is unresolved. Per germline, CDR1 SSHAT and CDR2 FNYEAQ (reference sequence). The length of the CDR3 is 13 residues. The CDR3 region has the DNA TGTGCTAGCAGCTTCTCTTCTGACAATGAGCAGTTCTTC. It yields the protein CASSFSSDNEQFF.

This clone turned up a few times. The CDR3 DNA reads as TGTGCCAGCAGCTCTACCCGGGGGGACACAGATACGCAGTATTTT. It yields the protein CASSSTRGDTDTQYF. The V gene is TRBV7-2, the J gene TRBJ2-3, with 7 positions matching TRBD2. The junction had 6 bases not matched to a gene; V was cut back by 4 bases and J by 2 bases. This CDR3 has 15 residues. Looked up from germline, CDR1 is SGHTA and CDR2 is FQGNSA.

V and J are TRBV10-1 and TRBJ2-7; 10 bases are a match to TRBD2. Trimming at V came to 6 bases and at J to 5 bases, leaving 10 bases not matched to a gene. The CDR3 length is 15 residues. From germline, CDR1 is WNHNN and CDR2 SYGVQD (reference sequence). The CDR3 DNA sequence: TGCGCCAGCAGAGAACGTAGCGGGGGGATGAACGAGCAGTACTTC. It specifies CASRERSGGMNEQYF.

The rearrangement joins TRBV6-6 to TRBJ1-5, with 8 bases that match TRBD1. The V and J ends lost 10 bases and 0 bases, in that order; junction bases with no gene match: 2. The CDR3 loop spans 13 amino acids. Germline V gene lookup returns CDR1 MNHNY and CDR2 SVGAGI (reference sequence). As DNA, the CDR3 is TGTGCCACCACAGGGGGTAGCAATCAGCCCCAGCATTTT. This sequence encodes CATTGGSNQPQHF.

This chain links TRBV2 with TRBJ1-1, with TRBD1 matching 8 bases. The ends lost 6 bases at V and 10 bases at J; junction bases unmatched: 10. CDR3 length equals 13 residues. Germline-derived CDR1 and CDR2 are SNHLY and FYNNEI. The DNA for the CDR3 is TGTGCCAGCAGGGACAGGGAGGCCGAGGGAGCTTTCTTT. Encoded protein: CASRDREAEGAFF.